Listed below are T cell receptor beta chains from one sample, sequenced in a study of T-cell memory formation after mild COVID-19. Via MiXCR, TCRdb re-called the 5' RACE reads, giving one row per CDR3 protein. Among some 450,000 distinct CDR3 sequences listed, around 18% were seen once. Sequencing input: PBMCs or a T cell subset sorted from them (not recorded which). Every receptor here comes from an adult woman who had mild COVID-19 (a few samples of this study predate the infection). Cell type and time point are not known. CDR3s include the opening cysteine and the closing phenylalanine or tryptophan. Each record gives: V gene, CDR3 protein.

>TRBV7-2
CASSGGGTGLIQYF
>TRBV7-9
CASSSQGLEQFF
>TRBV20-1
CSASWGQTYEQYF
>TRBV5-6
CASSLVAGPPDTQYF
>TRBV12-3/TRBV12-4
CASTFSGNTIYF
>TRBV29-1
CSAGTSGGDQETQYF
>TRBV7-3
CASSLTVAGGLNTGELFF
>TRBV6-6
CASSRYRVFGTDTQYF
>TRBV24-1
CATSDWGSRGNEQFF
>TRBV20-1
CSAGAALVGKQFF
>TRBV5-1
CASSLADRPVEAFF
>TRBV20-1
CRQTGGTDTQYF
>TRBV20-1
CSAIRSLRYEQYF
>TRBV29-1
CSVRTSSYNEQFF
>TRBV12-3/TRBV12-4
CASIRGGTAYNEQFF
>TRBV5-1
CASSLAKGLAGGPKTQYF
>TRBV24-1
CATSDREERYF
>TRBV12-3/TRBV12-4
CASSTRTGRETQYF
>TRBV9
CASSVGSLSTNEKLFF
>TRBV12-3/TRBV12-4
CASSPGLAGGHEQFF
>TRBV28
CASSSPRTDGEQYF
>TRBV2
CASVRNPTVGYEQYF
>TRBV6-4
CASSRHSTDWDYGYTF
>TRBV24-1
CATSDPSRGESYNEQFF
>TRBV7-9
CASSLGSNEQFF
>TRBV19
CASSPQNTEAFF
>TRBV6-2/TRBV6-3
CASSSRNGAGYNEQFF
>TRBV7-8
CASSSPGHPRGYTF
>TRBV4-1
CASSPLPESSYEQYF
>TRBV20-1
CSASYRVPEQYF
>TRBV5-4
CASSLAGGPLGSGANVLTF
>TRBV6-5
CASNKWTEPPRIWF
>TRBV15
CATSRADRSGRELFF
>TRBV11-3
CASSLMGQNYGYTF
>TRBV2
CASKDRGSYEQYF
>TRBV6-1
CASSITGAVGYTF
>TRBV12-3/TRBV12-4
CASSPRTSGGTGELFF
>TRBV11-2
CASSLDRGTRRETQYF
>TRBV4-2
CASSQVRWDEQFF
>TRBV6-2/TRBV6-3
CARSLANTEAFF
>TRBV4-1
CASSQEGGSEAFF
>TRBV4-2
CASSQAGGRNTGELFF
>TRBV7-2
CASSQRTGIQETQYF
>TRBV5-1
CASSFSTAQETQYF
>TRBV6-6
CASIHRVIGLNTEAFF
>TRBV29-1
CSVTGTVPNTEAFF
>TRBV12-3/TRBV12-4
CASSLRDRGQEGYTF
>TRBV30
CAWSAAVNQPQHF
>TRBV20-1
CSARGDREYEQYF
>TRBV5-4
CASSLDGGPYNEQFF
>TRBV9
CASSPGTGGGGYTF
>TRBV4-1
CASSQVTRDYEQYF
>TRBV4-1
CASSPPDRANEQFF
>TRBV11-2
CASSPGLTTTDTQYF
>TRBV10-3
CAISERGRTYEQYF
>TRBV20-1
CSAVRRYGGEGGYLETQYF
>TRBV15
CATSEGVVWGTNEKLFF
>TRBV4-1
CASSLYLGSFVEEGALYGYTF
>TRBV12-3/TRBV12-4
CASAKDRLYGYTF
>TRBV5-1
CASSRRLAGELIDTQYF